Listed below are T cell receptor beta chains from one sample, sequenced in a study of blood T cell repertoires in COVID-19. Data came from immunoSEQ multiplex PCR; TCRdb stores just in-frame clones and leaves some out. The sample includes tens of thousands of clones, around 84% seen only once; the top ten take roughly 6.4%. Input material: peripheral blood. The receptor source for this set is a human donor in a cohort sampled during active or convalescent COVID-19. Both conserved end residues are part of each CDR3. The order of the fields is J gene, D gene, clone size, V gene, CDR3 DNA, CDR3 protein. The D gene is left open where the match is weak. A row's size may be missing; if present it is once, few, many or a size class.

TRBJ2-1 | TRBD2 | once | TRBV16 | TGTGCCAGCAGCCAAAGTGGCCTAGCGGGGGCCTCCTACAATGAGCAGTTCTTC | CASSQSGLAGASYNEQFF
TRBJ1-3 | NA | NA | TRBV7-9 | TGTGCCAGCAGCCAACAGGGTACCGGAAACACCATATATTTT | CASSQQGTGNTIYF
TRBJ2-5 | NA | NA | TRBV5-6 | TGTGCCAGCAGCTTGGACGGCAGGGGGGAGGAGACCCAGTACTTC | CASSLDGRGEETQYF
TRBJ1-2 | TRBD1 | NA | TRBV7-2 | TGTGCCAGCAGCTTAGCGAACTCCCCTCGGACAGGGAAAAACTATGGCTACACCTTC | CASSLANSPRTGKNYGYTF
TRBJ2-1 | NA | NA | TRBV18 | TGTGCCAGCTCACCACTAGTCGCCAACAATGAGCAGTTCTTC | CASSPLVANNEQFF
TRBJ2-1 | NA | NA | TRBV24-1 | TGTGCCACCCACGCGAGGGCTCGCTCCTACAATGAGCAGTTCTTC | CATHARARSYNEQFF
TRBJ2-5 | NA | NA | TRBV5-5 | TGTGCCAGCAGTTACGAAGGGGCTTGGGAGACCCAGTACTTC | CASSYEGAWETQYF
TRBJ2-2 | TRBD1 | NA | TRBV27 | TGTGCCAGCAGTTTCGTTACAGGGGGCACCGGGGAGCTGTTTTTT | CASSFVTGGTGELFF
TRBJ2-7 | NA | NA | TRBV6-5 | TGTGCCAGCGGGGTAGCGGTTTCCTACGAGCAGTACTTC | CASGVAVSYEQYF
TRBJ2-3 | TRBD2 | NA | TRBV7-8 | TGTGCCAGCAGGGGAGCAGCGGGGGGCCCAGATACGCAGTATTTT | CASRGAAGGPDTQYF
TRBJ2-7 | NA | NA | TRBV6-5 | TGTGCCAGCAGTTCACAGGGAGGGGAGCAGTACTTC | CASSSQGGEQYF
TRBJ1-2 | NA | NA | TRBV3-1/TRBV3-2 | TGTGCCAGCACACCACTGGGCCGGGGTTATGGCTACACCTTC | CASTPLGRGYGYTF
TRBJ1-6 | NA | NA | TRBV10-3 | TGTGCCATCACCCGGGACGGAGGGGCTAATTCACCCCTCCACTTT | CAITRDGGANSPLHF
TRBJ2-2 | NA | NA | TRBV19 | TGTGCCAGTTCCAGGACACCGAACACCGGGGAGCTGTTTTTT | CASSRTPNTGELFF
TRBJ2-5 | TRBD2 | NA | TRBV19 | TGTGCCAGTAGTTGGGGGGGAAGTGTCCAAGAGACCCAGTACTTC | CASSWGGSVQETQYF
TRBJ1-1 | TRBD1 | once | TRBV7-2 | TGTGCCAGCAGCTTGGGGACAGGCGGCAGGTCGGGGGCTTTCTTT | CASSLGTGGRSGAFF
TRBJ2-1 | NA | NA | TRBV2 | TGTGCCAGCAGCGAGGACTTAGCTTGGTACAATGAGCAGTTCTTC | CASSEDLAWYNEQFF
TRBJ1-5 | NA | once | TRBV7-3 | TGTGCCAGCAGCTCAGGCGTTAATCAGCCCCAGCATTTT | CASSSGVNQPQHF
TRBJ1-4 | TRBD1 | few | TRBV7-6 | TGTGCCAGCAGCCGAGGTGTGGGACAGGGGATTGAAAAACTGTTTTTT | CASSRGVGQGIEKLFF
TRBJ2-7 | NA | NA | TRBV7-2 | TGTGCCAGCAGTGCCGGACTGACCTACGAGCAGTACTTC | CASSAGLTYEQYF
TRBJ2-7 | TRBD2 | NA | TRBV5-1 | TGCGCCAGCAGCTTTATAGGGGAGGGCGAGCAGTACTTC | CASSFIGEGEQYF
TRBJ2-3 | NA | few | TRBV19 | TGTGCCAGTAGTATAATGGGGGGTGATACGCAGTATTTT | CASSIMGGDTQYF
TRBJ2-1 | TRBD2 | NA | TRBV24-1 | TGTGCCACCAGTGACGGGACTAGCGGGGGGGTCTACAATGAGCAGTTCTTC | CATSDGTSGGVYNEQFF
TRBJ2-7 | NA | NA | TRBV18 | TGTGCCAGCTCACCAGAGTACGAGCAGTACTTC | CASSPEYEQYF
TRBJ2-7 | TRBD1 | once | TRBV6-2/TRBV6-3 | TGTGCCAGCAGTCGATACAGGGGAGCTTCCTACGAGCAGTACTTC | CASSRYRGASYEQYF
TRBJ1-5 | NA | NA | TRBV7-2 | TGTGCCAGCAGCTTAGAAGACAGTCCCCATCAGCCCCAGCATTTT | CASSLEDSPHQPQHF
TRBJ2-5 | TRBD1 | NA | TRBV9 | TGTGCCAGCAGCCCTAGGACAGGGGGCTTAGAGACCCAGTACTTC | CASSPRTGGLETQYF
TRBJ1-5 | TRBD1 | NA | TRBV27 | TGTGCCAGCAGTCCCGCACGACAGGGGCCCCAGCATTTT | CASSPARQGPQHF
TRBJ1-4 | NA | NA | TRBV19 | TGTGCCAGTATCCAGGGTTTTGGCGAAAAACTGTTTTTT | CASIQGFGEKLFF
TRBJ1-5 | TRBD1 | NA | TRBV5-8 | TGTGCCAGCAGCTTGGCAGGGGGGAAACATCAGCCCCAGCATTTT | CASSLAGGKHQPQHF
TRBJ1-6 | NA | NA | TRBV7-2 | TGTGCCAGCAGCTTACGACGGGAGCCCCTCCACTTT | CASSLRREPLHF
TRBJ1-3 | NA | NA | TRBV5-1 | TGCGCCAGCAGCTTAGGGGTTCTCTCTGGAAACACCATATATTTT | CASSLGVLSGNTIYF
TRBJ1-3 | NA | NA | TRBV7-2 | TGTGCCAGCAGCCTACAAAGGAGCGGTGGTGGAAACACCATATATTTT | CASSLQRSGGGNTIYF
TRBJ2-1 | NA | NA | TRBV6-5 | TGTGCCAGCAGTTACACCAGTGAGCAGTTCTTC | CASSYTSEQFF
TRBJ1-2 | TRBD1 | NA | TRBV6-4 | TGTGCCAGCAGGGAAGGGACAGGCCCAGTTGGCTACACCTTC | CASREGTGPVGYTF
TRBJ2-2 | TRBD2 | NA | TRBV4-2 | TGTGCCAGCAGGCTAGCGGGAGGAGAAACCGGGGAGCTGTTTTTT | CASRLAGGETGELFF
TRBJ2-5 | TRBD2 | NA | TRBV13 | TGTGCCAGCAGATTAGCGGGGGGGCCGAGAGAGACCCAGTACTTC | CASRLAGGPRETQYF
TRBJ1-2 | NA | NA | TRBV25-1 | TGTGCCAGCAGTGAATTGCGGGGCTACACCTTC | CASSELRGYTF
TRBJ1-2 | NA | NA | TRBV2 | TGTGCCAGCAGTGGGGACAATAACTATGGCTACACCTTC | CASSGDNNYGYTF
TRBJ2-6 | TRBD1 | NA | TRBV6-1 | TGTGCCAGCAGTGCGACAGGGAAAACTGGGGCCAACGTCCTGACTTTC | CASSATGKTGANVLTF
TRBJ2-3 | TRBD2 | NA | TRBV3-1/TRBV3-2 | TGTGCCAGCAGCCAAGTTCCGGGACTAGCAGCAGATACGCAGTATTTT | CASSQVPGLAADTQYF
TRBJ2-5 | NA | many | TRBV4-2 | TGTGCCAGCAGCCAAGATGCCAGGGCAGAGACCCAGTACTTC | CASSQDARAETQYF
TRBJ2-7 | NA | once | TRBV19 | TGTGCCAGTAGTATAGGGGACAACTACGAGCAGTACTTC | CASSIGDNYEQYF
TRBJ1-2 | NA | NA | TRBV9 | TGTGCCAGCAGCGTAGGTACTCAAGGCTACACCTTC | CASSVGTQGYTF
TRBJ2-7 | NA | NA | TRBV20-1 | TGCAGTGCTTTGGAGAACTACGAGCAGTACTTC | CSALENYEQYF
TRBJ1-6 | NA | few | TRBV5-4 | TGTGCCAGCAGCTTGGCTGGCACCGATTCACCCCTCCACTTT | CASSLAGTDSPLHF